Below, 3 T cell receptor beta chains from the same sample are listed, as sequenced in a study of blood T cell repertoires in COVID-19. The table came from immunoSEQ multiplex PCR; TCRdb's copy has only in-frame clones and leaves some out. This table has over 90,000 clones, 88% appearing once. The sequenced sample consisted of peripheral blood. The receptors stem from a human donor in a cohort sampled during active COVID-19.

This clone was observed a single time. This chain links TRBV2 with TRBJ2-3; TRBD1 might be the D (6 bases). The germline V and J ends were trimmed by 7 bases and 0 bases, with 17 bases remaining between them. The CDR3 loop spans 16 amino acids. Germline V gives CDR1 SNHLY, CDR2 FYNNEI. CDR3 amino acids: CASNTWGTSSTDTQYF. Written as DNA, the CDR3 is TGTGCCAGCAACACCTGGGGGACAAGTAGCACAGATACGCAGTATTTT.

The chain joins TRBV6-6 to TRBJ1-1; D might be TRBD1 (5 bases). The V gene lost 0 bases and the J gene lost 3 bases, with 11 bases spanning the gap. The germline V gene encodes CDR1 MNHNY and CDR2 SVGAGI (reference sequence). The CDR3 runs 15 residues. Written as DNA, the CDR3 is TGTGCCAGCAGTTACTCCGTGGGGCTGGACACTGAAGCTTTCTTT. Its translation: CASSYSVGLDTEAFF.

The chain uses TRBV7-2 and TRBJ1-2, with 8 bases that match TRBD1. Germline V CDR1 and CDR2: SGHTA, FQGNSA. The CDR3 length is 15 residues. J gave up 4 bases and V 5 bases, and 9 bases lay outside the gene matches. This chain's CDR3 is CASSPWTGITYGYTF. The CDR3 DNA reads as TGTGCCAGCAGCCCCTGGACAGGGATAACCTATGGCTACACCTTC.